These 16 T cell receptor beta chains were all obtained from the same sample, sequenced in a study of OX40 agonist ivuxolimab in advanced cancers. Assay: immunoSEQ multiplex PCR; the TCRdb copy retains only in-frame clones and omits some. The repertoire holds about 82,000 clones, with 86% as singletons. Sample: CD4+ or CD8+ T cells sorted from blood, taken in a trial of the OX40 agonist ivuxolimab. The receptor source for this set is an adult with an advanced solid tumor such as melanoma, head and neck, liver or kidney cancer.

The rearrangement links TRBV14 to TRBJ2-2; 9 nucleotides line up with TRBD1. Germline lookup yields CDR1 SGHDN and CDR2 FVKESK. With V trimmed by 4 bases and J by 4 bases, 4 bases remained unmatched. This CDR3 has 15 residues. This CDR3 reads CASSPRTGVTGELFF. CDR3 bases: TGTGCCAGCAGCCCTCGGACAGGGGTCACCGGGGAGCTGTTTTTT.

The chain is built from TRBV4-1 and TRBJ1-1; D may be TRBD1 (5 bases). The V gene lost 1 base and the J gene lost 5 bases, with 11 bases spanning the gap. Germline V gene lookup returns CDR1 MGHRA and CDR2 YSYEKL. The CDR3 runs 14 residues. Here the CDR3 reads CASSQGQGQTEAFF. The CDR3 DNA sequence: TGCGCCAGCAGCCAAGGTCAGGGCCAGACTGAAGCTTTCTTT.

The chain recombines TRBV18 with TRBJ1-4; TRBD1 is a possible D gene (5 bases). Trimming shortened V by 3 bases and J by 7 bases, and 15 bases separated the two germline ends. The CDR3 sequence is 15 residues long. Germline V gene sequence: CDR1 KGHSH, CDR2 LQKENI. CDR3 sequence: CASSPNRARVEKLFF. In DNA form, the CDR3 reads TGTGCCAGCTCACCTAATCGGGCCAGGGTTGAAAAACTGTTTTTT. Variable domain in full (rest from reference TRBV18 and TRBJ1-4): NAGVMQNPRHLVRRRGQEARLRCSPMKGHSHVYWYRQLPEEGLKFMVYLQKENIIDESGMPKERFSAEFPKEGPSILRIQQVVRGDSAAYFCASSPNRARVEKLFFGSGTQLSVL.

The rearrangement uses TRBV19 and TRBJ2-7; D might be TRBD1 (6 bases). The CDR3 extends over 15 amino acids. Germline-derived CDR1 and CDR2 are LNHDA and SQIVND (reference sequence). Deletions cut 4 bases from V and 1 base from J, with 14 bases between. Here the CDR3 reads CASSRQAGESYEQYF. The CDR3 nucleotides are TGTGCCAGTAGTAGACAGGCTGGGGAATCCTACGAGCAGTACTTC.

The CDR3 DNA reads TGCAGCTTCAACAGGGGTGGCACTGAAGCTTTCTTT. The encoded protein is CSFNRGGTEAFF. This chain links TRBV29-1 with TRBJ1-1; TRBD1 agrees at 7 bases. V gave up 8 bases and J gave up 4 bases; unmatched junction bases: 7. The CDR3 is 12 residues long. In germline, CDR1 is SQVTM, CDR2 ANQGSEA.

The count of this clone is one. CDR3 sequence reads: CASASGTGFHEQYF. The CDR3 DNA reads TGTGCCAGCGCCTCCGGGACAGGTTTCCACGAGCAGTACTTC. The rearrangement uses TRBV18 and TRBJ2-7; 8 bases map to TRBD1. The CDR3 runs to 14 residues. Germline CDR1 is KGHSH and CDR2 is LQKENI. V dropped 8 bases and J dropped 5; count of bases not matched to a gene: 11.

The CDR3 nucleotides are TGTGCCAGCAGTAGACGGGTGCTAGAGACCCAGTACTTC. Residues: CASSRRVLETQYF. The chain employs TRBV2 and TRBJ2-5; D remains unclear. Trimming stripped 5 bases from V and 4 bases from J, with 11 bases between. The CDR3 covers 13 residues. Germline lookup yields CDR1 SNHLY and CDR2 FYNNEI.

CDR3 sequence reads: CASSRAGTEGYGYTF. CDR3 bases: TGCGCCAGCAGCCGAGCCGGGACAGAGGGATATGGCTACACCTTC. V is TRBV5-1 and J is TRBJ1-2, with 7 positions matching TRBD1. V gave up 4 bases and J gave up 5 bases; unmatched junction bases: 11. The CDR3 is 15 amino acids. The V gene's germline CDR1 is SGHRS and CDR2 YFSETQ. The whole variable domain, remainder taken from reference TRBV5-1 and TRBJ1-2, is KAGVTQTPRYLIKTRGQQVTLSCSPISGHRSVSWYQQTPGQGLQFLFEYFSETQRNKGNFPGRFSGRQFSNSRSEMNVSTLELGDSALYLCASSRAGTEGYGYTFGSGTRLTVV.

The CDR3 DNA follows: TGTGCCAGCAGCTTAGTCCCGGGAGGGGCTCCCTACTACGAGCAGTACTTC. Protein: CASSLVPGGAPYYEQYF. The rearrangement joins TRBV7-8 to TRBJ2-7, with TRBD2 matching 8 bases. The CDR3 contains 17 residues. The junction had 11 bases not matched to a gene; V was cut back by 1 base and J by 3 bases. Germline CDR1 is SGHVS and CDR2 is FQNEAQ.

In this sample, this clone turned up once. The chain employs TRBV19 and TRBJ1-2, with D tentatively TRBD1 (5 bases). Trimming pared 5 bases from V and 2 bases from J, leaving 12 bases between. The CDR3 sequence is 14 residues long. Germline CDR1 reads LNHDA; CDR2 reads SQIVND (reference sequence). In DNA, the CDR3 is TGTGCCAGTAGTGTGGGGGTTGTCAACTATGGCTACACCTTC. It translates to CASSVGVVNYGYTF.

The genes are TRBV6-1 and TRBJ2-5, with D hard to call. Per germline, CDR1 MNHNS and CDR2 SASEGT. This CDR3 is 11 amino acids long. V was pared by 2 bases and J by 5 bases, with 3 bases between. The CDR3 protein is CASSELETQYF. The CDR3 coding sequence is TGTGCCAGCAGTGAACTGGAGACCCAGTACTTC.

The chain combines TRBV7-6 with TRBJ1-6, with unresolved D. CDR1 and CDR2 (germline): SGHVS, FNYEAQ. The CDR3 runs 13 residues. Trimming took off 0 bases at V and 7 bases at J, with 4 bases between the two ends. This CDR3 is CASSLAENSPLHF. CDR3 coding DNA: TGTGCCAGCAGCTTAGCGGAGAATTCACCCCTCCACTTT. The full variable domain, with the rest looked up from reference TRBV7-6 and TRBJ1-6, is GAGVSQSPRYKVTKRGQDVALRCDPISGHVSLYWYRQALGQGPEFLTYFNYEAQQDKSGLPNDRFSAERPEGSISTLTIQRTEQRDSAMYRCASSLAENSPLHFGNGTRLTVT.

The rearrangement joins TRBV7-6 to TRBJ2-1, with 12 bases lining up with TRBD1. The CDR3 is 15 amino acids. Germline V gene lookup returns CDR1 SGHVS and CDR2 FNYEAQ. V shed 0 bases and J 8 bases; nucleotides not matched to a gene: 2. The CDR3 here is CASSLAGQGAYEQFF. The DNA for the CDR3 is TGTGCCAGCAGCTTAGCGGGACAGGGGGCCTATGAGCAGTTCTTC.

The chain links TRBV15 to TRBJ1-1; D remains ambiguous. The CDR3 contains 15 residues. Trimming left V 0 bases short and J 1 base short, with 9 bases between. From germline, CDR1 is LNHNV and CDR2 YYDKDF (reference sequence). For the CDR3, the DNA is TGTGCCACCAGCAGAGACCAGGTGCCGAACACTGAAGCTTTCTTT. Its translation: CATSRDQVPNTEAFF.

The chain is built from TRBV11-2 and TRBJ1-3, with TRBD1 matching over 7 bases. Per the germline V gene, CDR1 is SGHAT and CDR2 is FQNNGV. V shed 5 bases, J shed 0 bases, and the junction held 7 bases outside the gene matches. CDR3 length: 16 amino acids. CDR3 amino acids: CASSPGDSVSGNTIYF. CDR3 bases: TGTGCCAGCAGCCCCGGGGACAGCGTCTCTGGAAACACCATATATTTT.

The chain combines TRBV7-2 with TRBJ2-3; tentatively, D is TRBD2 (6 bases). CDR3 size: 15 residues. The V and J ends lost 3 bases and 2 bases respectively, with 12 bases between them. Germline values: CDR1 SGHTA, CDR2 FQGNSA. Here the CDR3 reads CASSFQLALTDTQYF. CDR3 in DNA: TGTGCCAGCAGCTTCCAACTAGCTCTCACAGATACGCAGTATTTT.